The rows below give T cell receptor beta chains drawn from one sample of a study of T-cell memory formation after mild COVID-19. TCRdb re-derived calls from the 5' RACE reads in MiXCR, one entry per CDR3 protein. The sample consists of 350,000 or so distinct CDR3 sequences, around 21% of them appearing once. Sequencing was carried out using PBMCs or a T cell subset sorted from them (not recorded which). These receptors all stem from an adult woman who had mild COVID-19 (a few samples of this study predate the infection). Cell type and time point are not known. The CDR3 runs from the conserved cysteine through the conserved F or W. A D gene is named only where the DNA matches it firmly. Size tells how often a clone was seen (once, few, many) or the class of an expanded clone, and some rows leave it out.

d_call j_call clone_size v_call cdr3_aa cdr3_nt
- TRBJ2-1 few TRBV29-1 CSAREASSYNEQFF TGCAGCGCCAGAGAAGCCAGCTCCTACAATGAGCAGTTCTTC
TRBD1 TRBJ1-1 few TRBV20-1 CSAPGQGETEAFF TGCAGTGCTCCTGGACAGGGTGAGACTGAAGCTTTCTTT
- TRBJ2-1 few TRBV5-1 CASSPRHLNEQFF TGCGCCAGCAGCCCAAGACACCTCAATGAGCAGTTCTTC
- TRBJ2-1 few TRBV7-2 CASSPEGPGFGEQFF TGTGCCAGCAGCCCCGAAGGCCCCGGGTTTGGTGAGCAGTTCTTC
- TRBJ2-1 - TRBV13 CASSFEVRGGEQFF TGTGCCAGCAGCTTTGAGGTCCGCGGCGGTGAGCAGTTCTTC
TRBD1 TRBJ1-2 - TRBV5-1 CASSLEFRTGVYGYTF TGCGCCAGCAGCTTAGAGTTTCGGACAGGGGTCTATGGCTACACCTTC
- TRBJ1-4 - TRBV11-3 CASSLLEGTDGSNEKLFF TGTGCCAGCAGCTTACTCGAAGGGACGGACGGATCTAATGAAAAACTGTTTTTT
- TRBJ1-2 few TRBV24-1 CATSDSPGNYGYTF TGTGCCACCAGTGATTCCCCAGGGAACTATGGCTACACCTTC
TRBD2 TRBJ2-2 - TRBV18 CASSLQVSRLAGESRTGELFF TGTGCCAGCTCACTCCAAGTCTCCAGACTAGCGGGAGAGAGTCGCACCGGGGAGCTGTTTTTT
TRBD2 TRBJ2-3 - TRBV19 CASSILAGGPSDTQYF TGTGCCAGTAGTATACTGGCGGGAGGGCCTTCAGATACGCAGTATTTT
- TRBJ1-1 few TRBV3-1 CASSGGSWVNTEAFF TGTGCCAGCAGTGGGGGGAGTTGGGTGAACACTGAAGCTTTCTTT
- TRBJ1-1 - TRBV6-1 CASSEVAPAGTEAFF TGTGCCAGCAGTGAAGTAGCCCCCGCTGGCACTGAAGCTTTCTTT
- TRBJ2-1 - TRBV2 CASSEQGGNEQFF TGTGCCAGCAGTGAACAGGGCGGCAATGAGCAGTTCTTC
- TRBJ1-1 few TRBV7-2 CASSLFGTGVRLNTEAFF TGTGCCAGCAGCTTATTTGGAACGGGGGTAAGGCTGAACACTGAAGCTTTCTTT